The clone carrying this T cell receptor (beta chain) was picked up a small number of times. Since a much larger clone is just one base distant, this may be a read error. This record comes from a study of tumor and adjacent non-tumor tissue in lung cancer. No cell sorting was done before RNA was extracted from the tissue. Trimming stripped 4 bases from V and 0 bases from J, with 12 bases between. This CDR3 has 15 residues. TCRbeta libraries were built with three rounds of nested PCR, modified from ARM-PCR. In TCRdb, the multiplex PCR reads were re-called with MiXCR into one record per CDR3 protein. The repertoire includes approximately 130,000 distinct CDR3 sequences, about 66% of them detected once, and 9.5% to 15% sits in the top ten.

Input material: lung tumor tissue. V usage is TRBV12-3 or TRBV12-4 and J usage is TRBJ1-1; D unresolved. This TCR was recovered from a man aged 25 to 40 with non-small cell lung cancer. Here the CDR3 reads CASSWSETMNTEAFF. The CDR3 DNA sequence: TGTGCCAGCAGTTGGTCAGAGACCATGAACACTGAAGCTTTCTTT.